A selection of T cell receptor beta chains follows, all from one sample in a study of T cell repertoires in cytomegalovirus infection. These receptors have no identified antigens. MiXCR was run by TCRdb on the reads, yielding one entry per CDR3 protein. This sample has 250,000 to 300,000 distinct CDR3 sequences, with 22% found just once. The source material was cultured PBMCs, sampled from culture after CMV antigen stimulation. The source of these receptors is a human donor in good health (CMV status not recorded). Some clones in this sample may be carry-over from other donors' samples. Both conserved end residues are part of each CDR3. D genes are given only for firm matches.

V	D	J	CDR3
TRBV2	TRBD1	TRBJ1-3	CASRDRGNTIYF
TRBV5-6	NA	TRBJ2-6	CASSFGTNVLTF
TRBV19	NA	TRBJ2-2	CASSIGLRLGTKMTGELFF
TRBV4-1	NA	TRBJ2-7	CASSPRDAASYEQYF
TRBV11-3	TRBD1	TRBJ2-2	CASSPRDSLTGELFF
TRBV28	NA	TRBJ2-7	CASSSQGGTLTGYF
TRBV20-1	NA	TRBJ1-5	CSALGVGEQPQHF
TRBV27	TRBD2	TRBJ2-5	CASSLGVAGVEETQYF
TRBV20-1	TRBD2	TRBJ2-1	CSARDWGTSGVEQFF
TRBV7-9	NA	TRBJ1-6	CASGSSYNSPLHF
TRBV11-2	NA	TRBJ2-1	CASSPPLGDYNEQFF
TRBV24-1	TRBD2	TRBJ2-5	CATSRAGGETQYF
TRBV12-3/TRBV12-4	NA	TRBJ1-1	CASSFRQLNTEAFF
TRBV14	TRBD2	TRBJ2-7	CASSPRGLAGGPHEQYF
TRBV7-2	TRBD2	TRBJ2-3	CASSLDAGGSRAQYF
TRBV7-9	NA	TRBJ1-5	CASSSTWNQPQHF
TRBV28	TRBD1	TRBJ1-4	CASSRQGADEKLFF
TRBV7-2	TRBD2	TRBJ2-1	CASSWTSGRAEQFF
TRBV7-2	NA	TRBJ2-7	CASSSRGQSYEQYF
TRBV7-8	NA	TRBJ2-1	CASSFTGREQFF
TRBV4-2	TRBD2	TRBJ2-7	CASSQRLAGESYEQYF
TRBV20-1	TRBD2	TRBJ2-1	CSARGTSGRASSSYNEQFF
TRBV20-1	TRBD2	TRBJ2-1	CSAKTSRTPNEQFF
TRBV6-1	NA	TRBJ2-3	CASSDLTGFTDTQYF
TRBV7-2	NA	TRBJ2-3	CASSLESTDTQYF
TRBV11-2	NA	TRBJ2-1	CASSFPVGRYDEQFF
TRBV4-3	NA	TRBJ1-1	CASSQARGQDTEAFF
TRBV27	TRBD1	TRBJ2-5	CASRTGLLETQYF
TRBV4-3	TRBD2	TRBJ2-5	CASSQNSGNQETQYF
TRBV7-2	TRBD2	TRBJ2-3	CASSLVGSAGTKLYF
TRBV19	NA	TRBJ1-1	CASSIGGAPTEAFF
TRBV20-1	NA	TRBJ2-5	CSARRSAETQYF
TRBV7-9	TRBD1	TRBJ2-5	CASSFPSGTGQETQYF
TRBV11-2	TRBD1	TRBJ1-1	CASSLEGTGFEAFF
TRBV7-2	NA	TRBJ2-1	CASRDALLYNEQFF
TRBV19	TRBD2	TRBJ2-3	CASHSGSTGGTQYF
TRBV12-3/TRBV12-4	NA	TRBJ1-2	CASSRSTRHRYTF
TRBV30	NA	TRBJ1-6	CAWSVITGNSPLHF
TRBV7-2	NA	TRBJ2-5	CASSLGSAEFQETQYF
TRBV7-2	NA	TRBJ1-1	CASSRPGEFSEAFF
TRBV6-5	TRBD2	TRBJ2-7	CASSYPTSGRAGTREYF
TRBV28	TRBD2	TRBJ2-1	CASSLVAGAHNEQFF
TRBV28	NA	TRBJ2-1	CASSLNAGRGDEQFF
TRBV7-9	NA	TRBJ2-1	CASISSASSYNEQFF
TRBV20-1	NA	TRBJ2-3	CSATDQMDTQYF
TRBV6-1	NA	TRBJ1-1	CASSELGRAFF
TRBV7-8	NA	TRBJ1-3	CASSLAPGQTGNTIYF
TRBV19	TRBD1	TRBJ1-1	CASSKNRGVNTEAFF
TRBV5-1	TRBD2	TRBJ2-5	CASSPGLEETQYF
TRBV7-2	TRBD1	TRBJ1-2	CASSLQGGYGYTF
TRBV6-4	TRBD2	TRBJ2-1	CASSQTSRSGRSSYNEQFF